The 31 T cell receptor beta chains in this list originate from one sample, sequenced in a study of T cell changes during pregnancy in multiple sclerosis (dated by TCRdb to the late 2010s). Library creation used the immunoSEQ multiplex PCR assay. What TCRdb holds here is the immuneACCESS table cut down to in-frame rearrangements. Part of the clones is not present; checked against another copy, under half of the missing clones reflect an unresolved V gene, and the others are unexplained. The sample contains 35,000 to 55,000 clones, 88% of them found a single time. The ten largest clones add up to about 5.4% of the sample. The starting material was CD8+ T cells from peripheral blood mononuclear cells, obtained after pregnancy. The receptors were gathered from a female donor in good health, enrolled as a control in a pregnancy study.

The chain joins TRBV21-1 to TRBJ1-2; TRBD1 was called by the table and not checked on the DNA. TRBV21-1 is a recognized pseudogene. The CDR3 is made up of 17 amino acids. This CDR3 is CASRDRGELDPNYGYTF. DNA for the CDR3: TGTGCCAGCAGGGACAGGGGCGAATTGGACCCTAACTATGGCTACACCTTC.

The V call is TRBV7-9, the J call TRBJ2-7, with D possibly being TRBD1 (5 bases). CDR1 SEHNR and CDR2 FQNEAQ come from the germline V gene (reference sequence). This CDR3 contains 14 residues. V lost 4 bases and J lost 2, with 12 bases in between. The CDR3 is CASSSRTSPYEQYF. CDR3 DNA sequence: TGTGCCAGCAGCTCCCGGACATCTCCCTACGAGCAGTACTTC.

The chain recombines TRBV7-8 with TRBJ1-1; D is uncertain. Germline loops: CDR1 SGHVS, CDR2 FQNEAQ. This CDR3 has 11 residues. V lost 8 bases and J lost 1, with 5 bases in between. The DNA for the CDR3 is TGTGCCAGCCGGGGGAACACTGAAGCTTTCTTT. Translated: CASRGNTEAFF. Supplemented by reference TRBV7-8 and TRBJ1-1, the full variable domain reads GAGVSQSPRYKVAKRGQDVALRCDPISGHVSLFWYQQALGQGPEFLTYFQNEAQLDKSGLPSDRFFAERPEGSVSTLKIQRTQQEDSAVYLCASRGNTEAFFGQGTRLTVV.

V is TRBV29-1 and J is TRBJ2-1; D unresolved. The CDR3 extends over 11 amino acids. V was shortened by 2 bases and J by 3 bases, with 2 bases between the two germline ends. CDR1 and CDR2 from the germline V gene are SQVTM and ANQGSEA. The CDR3 DNA reads as TGCAGCGTTGAACACTACAATGAGCAGTTCTTC. Protein product: CSVEHYNEQFF.

This clone was recorded only once. The V and J genes are TRBV6-1 and TRBJ1-6, with D perhaps TRBD1 (5 bases). Trimming pared 7 bases from V and 2 bases from J, leaving 12 bases between. Germline V lookup: CDR1 MNHNS, CDR2 SASEGT. The CDR3 totals 15 residues. CDR3 coding DNA: TGTGCCAGCATCACGCCAGGGCCCTATAATTCACCCCTCCACTTT. Its protein product is CASITPGPYNSPLHF.

This clone was observed once. V usage is TRBV7-6 and J usage is TRBJ2-1; 10 positions agree with TRBD2. The CDR3 has 15 amino acids. J lost 4 bases, V lost 5 bases, and 5 bases had no gene match. CDR1 is SGHVS and CDR2 is FNYEAQ in the germline V gene. The CDR3 here is CASSQSGGVYNEQFF. The CDR3 DNA reads TGTGCCAGCAGCCAGAGCGGGGGGGTTTACAATGAGCAGTTCTTC.

The chain carries TRBV2 and TRBJ1-5; D unresolved. The CDR3 contains 14 residues. Deletions cut 7 bases from V and 4 bases from J, with 14 bases between. The V gene's germline CDR1 is SNHLY and CDR2 FYNNEI. CDR3 bases: TGTGCCAGCACGGGAGAGGAACAAAATCAGCCCCAGCATTTT. Its translation: CASTGEEQNQPQHF.

This clone was found a few times. The CDR3 region is CASSSLYGYTF. DNA of the CDR3: TGTGCCAGCAGCTCCCTTTATGGCTACACCTTC. The chain is built from TRBV5-6 and TRBJ1-2, with D uncertain. V shed 3 bases and J shed 5 bases, with 5 bases lying between them. The CDR3 contains 11 residues. Germline CDR1 is SGHDT and CDR2 is YYEEEE. Full variable domain (missing parts from reference TRBV5-6 and TRBJ1-2): DAGVTQSPTHLIKTRGQQVTLRCSPKSGHDTVSWYQQALGQGPQFIFQYYEEEERQRGNFPDRFSGHQFPNYSSELNVNALLLGDSALYLCASSSLYGYTFGSGTRLTVV.

The V gene is TRBV7-3, the J gene TRBJ2-7; no firm D call. V dropped 6 bases and J dropped 5 bases, with 8 bases sitting between them. The length of the CDR3 is 11 residues. The germline gives CDR1 SGHTA, CDR2 FQGTGA. For the CDR3, the DNA is TGTGCCAGCAGTATCGGTGACGAGCAGTACTTC. It translates to CASSIGDEQYF. Full variable domain (missing parts from reference TRBV7-3 and TRBJ2-7): GAGVSQTPSNKVTEKGKYVELRCDPISGHTALYWYRQSLGQGPEFLIYFQGTGAADDSGLPNDRFFAVRPEGSVSTLKIQRTERGDSAVYLCASSIGDEQYFGPGTRLTVT.

This clone has only one observation. Other DNA sequences in the same sample also yield this CDR3. The rearrangement joins TRBV19 to TRBJ1-1; D gene uncertain. The V and J ends lost 3 bases and 1 base respectively, with 9 bases between them. There are 14 residues in the CDR3. Germline CDR1 is LNHDA and CDR2 is SQIVND (reference sequence). CDR3 sequence: CASSIMSGNTEAFF. The CDR3 nucleotides are TGTGCCAGTAGTATTATGTCGGGGAACACTGAAGCTTTCTTT.

This clone was detected only a few times. The rearrangement links TRBV6-1 to TRBJ2-2; no firm D call. Germline lookup yields CDR1 MNHNS and CDR2 SASEGT. CDR3 length: 15 amino acids. Trimming pared 4 bases from V and 1 base from J, leaving 10 bases between. CDR3 DNA sequence: TGTGCCAGCAGTGGCCAGACTCTGAACACCGGGGAGCTGTTTTTT. Its translation is CASSGQTLNTGELFF.

This clone ranks as medium-sized. The rearrangement joins TRBV4-2 to TRBJ2-6, with a weak D call TRBD1 (5 bases). Between the trimmed V and J ends, which lost 0 bases and 2 bases, there was a span of 8 bases. In germline, CDR1 is LGHNA, CDR2 YNFKEQ. The CDR3 sequence is 16 residues long. The CDR3 bases are TGTGCCAGCAGCCAAGAAAGGGGTGCTGGGGCCAACGTCCTGACTTTC. As protein: CASSQERGAGANVLTF.

This chain joins TRBV4-2 and TRBJ2-1, with 10 nucleotides matching TRBD2. The CDR3 length is 15 residues. V was pared by 4 bases and J by 7 bases, with 7 bases of the junction left unmatched. Germline loops: CDR1 LGHNA, CDR2 YNFKEQ. DNA of the CDR3: TGTGCCAGCAGCCGGGAGCGGGGGGGAGGGAATGAGCAGTTCTTC. It yields the protein CASSRERGGGNEQFF.

The chain combines TRBV11-2 with TRBJ2-7; 8 bases map to TRBD1. Germline V gives CDR1 SGHAT, CDR2 FQNNGV. The CDR3 sequence is 14 residues long. J lost 4 bases, V lost 1 base, and 3 bases had no gene match. The CDR3 region is CASSLGTGSYEQYF. The CDR3 bases are TGTGCCAGCAGCTTAGGGACAGGGAGTTACGAGCAGTACTTC.

The rearrangement joins TRBV4-3 to TRBJ2-5; TRBD2 agrees at 7 bases. Germline lookup yields CDR1 LGHNA and CDR2 YSLEER. With 4 bases clipped from V and 0 bases from J, the junction kept 11 bases outside the gene matches. CDR3 length equals 17 residues. The CDR3 sequence is CASSRGERGEDQETQYF. CDR3 nucleotides: TGCGCCAGCAGCCGGGGGGAACGGGGGGAGGACCAAGAGACCCAGTACTTC.

The J gene is TRBJ1-1, the V gene TRBV5-4; D call uncertain. Per the germline V gene, CDR1 is SGHNT and CDR2 is YYREEE (reference sequence). V was cut by 3 bases and J by 0 bases, with 12 bases left in between. CDR3 length: 15 residues. The CDR3 bases are TGTGCCAGCAGCTCTCTTAGCGGTATGAACACTGAAGCTTTCTTT. Protein sequence: CASSSLSGMNTEAFF.

This clone was observed a single time. This chain joins TRBV7-3 and TRBJ2-5; TRBD1 matches 8 bases. Germline V CDR1 and CDR2: SGHTA, FQGTGA. CDR3 size: 15 residues. V was pared by 5 bases and J by 5 bases, with 10 bases of the junction left unmatched. The CDR3, as DNA: TGTGCCAGCAGCGCCGCAGGGGGCAAGGGCGAGACCCAGTACTTC. It is translated as CASSAAGGKGETQYF.

The chain is built from TRBV30 and TRBJ1-6; D might be TRBD1 (5 bases). Trimming removed 4 bases from V and 6 bases from J, with 16 bases in between. This CDR3 region has 15 residues. CDR1 and CDR2 (germline): GTSNPN, SVGIG (reference sequence). CDR3 region: CAWIKQAEFNSPLHF. The DNA for the CDR3 is TGTGCCTGGATCAAACAGGCGGAATTTAATTCACCCCTCCACTTT.

The chain uses TRBV2 and TRBJ2-7, with 7 bases matching TRBD2. The CDR3 is 13 residues long. CDR1 is SNHLY, CDR2 FYNNEI, per germline. V lost 5 bases to trimming and J lost 2 bases; unmatched junction nucleotides: 3. As DNA, the CDR3 is TGTGCCAGCAGTAGGCTAGCGGCCTACGAGCAGTACTTC. The encoded protein is CASSRLAAYEQYF.

This rearrangement joins TRBV6-5 to TRBJ1-1; possible D gene TRBD1, 5 bases. The CDR3 length is 15 residues. Trimming took 5 bases from V and 3 from J, leaving 16 bases between them. The germline V gene has CDR1 MNHEY and CDR2 SVGAGI. In nucleotides, the CDR3 is TGTGCCAGCAGTGCCCAAGGGGTTAGGGACACTGAAGCTTTCTTT. Its translation is CASSAQGVRDTEAFF.

J is TRBJ2-3 and V is TRBV7-8; TRBD1 matches at 7 bases. V gave up 5 bases and J gave up 2 bases; unmatched junction bases: 7. The CDR3 length is 15 residues. From germline, CDR1 is SGHVS and CDR2 FQNEAQ. CDR3 sequence (DNA): TGTGCCAGCAGCGGAGACAGGGTAAACACAGATACGCAGTATTTT. Translated: CASSGDRVNTDTQYF.

The V and J genes are TRBV2 and TRBJ1-4; D is perhaps TRBD1 (5 bases). The CDR3 spans 14 residues. V lost 10 bases, J lost 4 bases, and 16 bases lay in between. The germline V gene encodes CDR1 SNHLY and CDR2 FYNNEI. The CDR3 DNA reads as TGTGCCACCGGGAGAGGGACTGGTAATGAAAAACTGTTTTTT. Amino acids: CATGRGTGNEKLFF.

This clone appeared once. The chain carries TRBV30 and TRBJ1-2, with TRBD1 as a possible D gene (6 bases). V was cut by 1 base and J by 8 bases, with 17 bases left in between. The CDR3 spans 14 residues. Germline loops: CDR1 GTSNPN, CDR2 SVGIG (reference sequence). CDR3 amino acids: CAWSGGQGSGGYTF. DNA for the CDR3: TGTGCCTGGAGTGGGGGCCAGGGGTCGGGAGGCTACACCTTC.

In the case of this clone: An end of the junction differs from the germline gene, which may be a read error. The CDR3 nucleotides are TGTGCTAGCAGCTTAGCGGGGCAGACCCTTTACAATGAGCAGTTCTTC. It specifies CASSLAGQTLYNEQFF. The chain carries TRBV7-7 and TRBJ2-1, with 8 bases identical to TRBD2. CDR1 is SSHAT, CDR2 FNYEAQ, per germline (reference sequence). There are 16 residues in the CDR3.

The V call is TRBV6-1, the J call TRBJ1-6, with D maybe TRBD1 (6 bases). Germline V gene lookup returns CDR1 MNHNS and CDR2 SASEGT. Trimming removed 2 bases from V and 1 base from J, with 18 bases in between. This CDR3 contains 19 residues. The CDR3 bases are TGTGCCAGCAGTGAAACCGGACAGCCAGCCGTGTCCTATAATTCACCCCTCCACTTT. Translating it yields CASSETGQPAVSYNSPLHF.

This CDR3 reads CASSLETGGETQYF. CDR3 nucleotide sequence: TGTGCCAGCAGCTTAGAGACAGGAGGAGAGACCCAGTACTTC. The chain combines TRBV7-9 with TRBJ2-5; TRBD1 is a possible D gene (6 bases). Trimming pared 1 base from V and 4 bases from J, leaving 10 bases between. CDR1 is SEHNR, CDR2 FQNEAQ, per germline (reference sequence). This CDR3 is built from 14 residues.

The V gene is TRBV7-8, the J gene TRBJ2-1, with D possibly TRBD2 on 5 matching bases. The CDR3 is 16 amino acids. CDR1 SGHVS and CDR2 FQNEAQ come from the germline V gene. The V end lost 3 bases, the J end lost 4 bases, and 16 bases lay between the germline ends. DNA for the CDR3: TGTGCCAGCAGCTTTCCGGTGCCACGGGGTTACAATGAGCAGTTCTTC. This encodes CASSFPVPRGYNEQFF.

This chain links TRBV7-6 with TRBJ1-1; 12 bases fit TRBD1. Germline V gives CDR1 SGHVS, CDR2 FNYEAQ. The J segment lost 3 bases and the V segment lost 5 bases, leaving 7 bases of the junction unmatched. CDR3 length: 16 amino acids. The CDR3 protein is CASSRGDRGRDTEAFF. In DNA, the CDR3 is TGTGCCAGCAGCCGAGGGGACAGGGGGCGGGACACTGAAGCTTTCTTT.

The CDR3 spells CASKDSHSSGNTIYF. The CDR3 nucleotides are TGTGCCAGCAAGGACAGCCACAGCTCTGGAAACACCATATATTTT. The chain uses TRBV2 and TRBJ1-3, with a possible D match to TRBD1 (6 bases). CDR1 and CDR2 (germline): SNHLY, FYNNEI. There are 15 residues in the CDR3. V dropped 7 bases and J dropped 0 bases, with 13 bases sitting between them.

In its sample, this clone was seen a few times. The V call is TRBV2, the J call TRBJ1-5; D remains ambiguous. Germline assignment: CDR1 SNHLY and CDR2 FYNNEI. Between the trimmed V and J ends, which lost 5 bases and 1 base, there was a span of 12 bases. CDR3 length equals 15 residues. The chain's CDR3 is CASSSQEISNQPQHF. The CDR3 nucleotides read TGTGCCAGCAGTTCTCAGGAAATCAGCAATCAGCCCCAGCATTTT.

The V gene is TRBV15, the J gene TRBJ2-1; D might be TRBD2 (7 bases). Per germline, CDR1 LNHNV and CDR2 YYDKDF (reference sequence). V dropped 0 bases and J dropped 8 bases, with 11 bases sitting between them. The CDR3 consists of 14 residues. CDR3 DNA: TGTGCCACCAGCAGAGAGGGCGGGGGCGATGAGCAGTTCTTC. Translating it yields CATSREGGGDEQFF.